This T cell receptor (beta chain) was observed in a study of metastatic and nonmetastatic thyroid tumors. TCRdb reprocessed the PCR reads using MiXCR. This sample has 45,000 to 60,000 clones, with approximately 15% found just once. For this clone: This specimen includes other DNA sequences encoding the same CDR3.

CDR1 is SGHVS and CDR2 is FQNEAQ in the germline V gene. The CDR3 covers 18 residues. Deletions cut 1 base from V and 6 bases from J, with 24 bases between. Every patient was untreated before thyroid surgery. Input material: blood. V usage is TRBV7-8 and J usage is TRBJ1-2, with D possibly matching TRBD1 (6 bases). This clonotype was obtained from a female donor with papillary thyroid cancer or a benign thyroid nodule (not recorded which). Some clones in this sample may be carry-over from other donors' samples. CDR3 nucleotides: TGTGCCAGCAGCTTAGGGGGGCGCGGGGCGATGGGTGTTAATGGCTACACCTTC. The encoded protein is CASSLGGRGAMGVNGYTF.